The T cell receptor (beta chain) described here comes from a study of CD8+ T cells in alopecia areata. This clone was observed many times. Trimming pared 0 bases from V and 6 bases from J, leaving 15 bases between. The germline V gene has CDR1 MGHRA and CDR2 YSYEKL. The length of the CDR3 is 16 residues. The treatment was: oral pan-JAK inhibitor, 5-10 mg twice daily. The authors extracted RNA and reverse transcribed it into cDNA as the sequencing template. Method: immunoSEQ multiplex PCR; TCRdb's copy keeps in-frame clones and lacks some. Here the sample spans 150,000 to 200,000 clones, 60% to 75% being singletons.

Specimen: CD4+ T cells sorted from blood, collected at week 24, from a patient treated with tofacitinib. This chain links TRBV4-1 with TRBJ2-1, with a tentative D call TRBD2 (6 bases). This clonotype originated in a human donor with alopecia areata. The CDR3 protein is CASSQDGLATFNEQFF. In nucleotides, the CDR3 is TGCGCCAGCAGCCAAGATGGCCTAGCGACGTTCAATGAGCAGTTCTTC.